The clone carrying this T cell receptor beta chain has a single count. The entry originates in a study of blood T cell repertoires in COVID-19. Data came from immunoSEQ multiplex PCR; TCRdb stores just in-frame clones and leaves some out. This sample has nearly 30,000 clones, with approximately 90% found just once. Germline CDR1 is SNHLY and CDR2 is FYNNEI. The V and J ends lost 2 bases and 10 bases respectively, with 3 bases between them. The CDR3 runs to 11 residues. The chain is built from TRBV2 and TRBJ1-6; the D is unclear. The TCR comes from a human donor in a cohort sampled during active COVID-19. The sample comprised peripheral blood. The CDR3 nucleotides read TGTGCCAGCAGTGAACAATCACCCCTCCACTTT. Protein sequence: CASSEQSPLHF.